This entry is about one TCR beta chain. Its specificity is unknown. The sample is drawn from a study of long-term antiretroviral therapy in people with HIV. General observations from the study: Collection of the blood took place between about 2004 and 2017. The ART regimens in use then may have been less effective than current ones. Increased diversity was seen after ART, yet it remained lower than in transplant donor controls.

Before DNA extraction, about 1-10 million cryopreserved PBMC were held in the samples. At the survey level, the v3.0 immunoSEQ assay was run. TCRdb's copy holds only in-frame clones and misses some; the assay was immunoSEQ multiplex PCR. The profile covers 25,000 to 35,000 clones, with approximately 90% appearing a single time and 3.6% taken by the ten largest. The CDR3 has 17 amino acids. Looked up from germline, CDR1 is MDHEN and CDR2 is SYDVKM. The ends lost 7 bases at V and 4 bases at J; junction bases unmatched: 17. This receptor was identified in a woman between 18 and 29 years old with HIV. Sample: unsorted PBMCs, taken 1.8 years after starting antiretroviral therapy. This rearrangement joins TRBV28 to TRBJ2-7, with 9 bases matching TRBD1. CDR3 loop: CASKAAVWGQGHYEQYF. CDR3 nucleotides: TGTGCCAGCAAGGCTGCCGTATGGGGACAGGGCCATTACGAGCAGTACTTC.